The T cell receptor (beta chain) described here comes from a study of T cell repertoires in cytomegalovirus infection. The overall study: Alongside well-studied HLA-B-restricted CMV epitopes, recently identified HLA-C-restricted CMV epitopes were also used. It can be stated that public TCR beta signatures indicated CMV infection as well as a matching HLA type. Whole-study findings and limits: CMV-specific TCR beta clonotypes restricted by HLA-C were the ones dominating the ex vivo response. Adding up the frequency of public TCR beta families identified people who carried CMV plus the relevant HLA.

This clonotype was detected many times. Its antigen is unknown. Using its own MiXCR run on the reads, TCRdb lists one record per CDR3 protein. The data show approximately 910,000 distinct CDR3 sequences, around 32% seen once. The source is a human donor in good health (CMV status not recorded). Some clones in this sample may be carry-over from other donors' samples. The source material was cultured CD8+ T cells from PBMCs, sampled from culture after CMV antigen stimulation.

CDR3 sequence (DNA): TGTGCCAGCAGCCTCGGGGTGGTCACTGAAGCTTTCTTT. Translated, it gives CASSLGVVTEAFF. The rearrangement joins TRBV28 to TRBJ1-1, with D unclear. In germline, CDR1 is MDHEN, CDR2 SYDVKM. The V end was cut by 6 bases, the J end by 4 bases, with 12 bases between. The CDR3 is 13 amino acids.